The 27 T cell receptor beta chains reported below all come from one sample, sequenced in a study of blood T cell repertoires in COVID-19 (dated by TCRdb to the early 2020s). The library was obtained by the immunoSEQ multiplex PCR assay. Entries here come from immuneACCESS through TCRdb and include only in-frame sequences with V and J called. Some clones fail to appear in such tables; in the studies checked, an unresolved V gene covers under half of the shortfall, and the cause of the remainder is unknown. Within this sample are about 360,000 clones, with around nine tenths of them counted one time only. Jointly, the top ten make up roughly 6.6% of the sample. Sequencing was done on a sample of peripheral blood. Receptors originate from a woman aged 55-70 years with COVID-19, enrolled during active disease.

The chain combines TRBV7-3 with TRBJ1-2, with TRBD1 identical over 7 bases. Trimming cost V 5 bases and J 4 bases; bases outside gene matches: 7. CDR1 SGHTA and CDR2 FQGTGA come from the germline V gene. The CDR3 consists of 14 residues. The CDR3 DNA follows: TGTGCCAGCAGCCCAGGGGGACAGACCTATGGCTACACCTTC. Translation: CASSPGGQTYGYTF.

The J gene is TRBJ1-6, the V gene TRBV14; the D gene is possibly TRBD1 (6 bases). The V gene lost 2 bases and the J gene lost 4 bases, with 18 bases spanning the gap. The V gene's germline CDR1 is SGHDN and CDR2 FVKESK. This CDR3 is 18 amino acids long. The CDR3 here is CASSQPPGTRIYNSPLHF. In DNA form, the CDR3 reads TGTGCCAGCAGCCAACCTCCCGGGACACGGATTTATAATTCACCCCTCCACTTT.

CDR3 bases: TGTGCCAGCAGTTTAGTGGGGACAGGGGGAACCTACGAGCAGTACTTC. This codes for CASSLVGTGGTYEQYF. The chain has TRBV28 and TRBJ2-7, with 11 bases lining up with TRBD1. The CDR3 contains 16 residues. The trim removed 2 bases at V and 2 bases at J, leaving 5 bases unmatched. The V gene's germline CDR1 is MDHEN and CDR2 SYDVKM.

This clone came up once. This chain connects TRBV7-9 to TRBJ1-2, with D perhaps matching TRBD1 (5 bases). CDR3 length equals 14 residues. V lost 4 bases and J lost 7, with 16 bases in between. Germline V gene data show CDR1 as SEHNR and CDR2 as FQNEAQ (reference sequence). The CDR3 nucleotides read TGTGCCAGCAGCTCCACCGCCAGGGCTGGTGGCTACACCTTC. It translates to CASSSTARAGGYTF. Full variable domain (rest looked up from reference TRBV7-9 and TRBJ1-2): DTGVSQNPRHKITKRGQNVTFRCDPISEHNRLYWYRQTLGQGPEFLTYFQNEAQLEKSRLLSDRFSAERPKGSFSTLEIQRTEQGDSAMYLCASSSTARAGGYTFGSGTRLTVV.

The V gene is TRBV10-3, the J gene TRBJ1-3; D unresolved. This CDR3 is built from 13 residues. In germline, CDR1 is ENHRY, CDR2 SYGVKD. V lost 8 bases and J 0 bases, leaving 8 bases between the germline ends. CDR3 residues: CAIGGSSGNTIYF. DNA for the CDR3: TGTGCCATCGGAGGGAGCTCTGGAAACACCATATATTTT.

This chain links TRBV19 with TRBJ1-6; weak D call: TRBD1 (6 bases). The germline V gene has CDR1 LNHDA and CDR2 SQIVND (reference sequence). The length of the CDR3 is 15 residues. V was pared by 4 bases and J by 11 bases, with 18 bases between. CDR3 DNA sequence: TGTGCCAGTAGTACCTCGGGGGGCAAGGGCCCACCCCTCCACTTT. It yields the protein CASSTSGGKGPPLHF.

The chain uses TRBV10-2 and TRBJ2-7, with 12 bases lining up with TRBD1. This CDR3 has 16 residues. V was clipped by 4 bases and J by 6 bases; unmatched bases: 10. CDR1 and CDR2 (germline): WSHSY, SAAADI. In DNA, the CDR3 is TGCGCCAGCAGTGGGGCCCTGGGACAGGGGGCCGGCGAGCAGTACTTC. As protein: CASSGALGQGAGEQYF.

The chain combines TRBV4-2 with TRBJ2-7; 7 nucleotides match TRBD1. In germline, CDR1 is LGHNA, CDR2 YNFKEQ. This CDR3 spans 16 amino acids. V lost 4 bases to trimming and J lost 2 bases; unmatched junction nucleotides: 11. CDR3: CASSLPRDSSPYEQYF. CDR3 nucleotide sequence: TGTGCCAGCAGCCTTCCACGGGACAGCAGCCCCTACGAGCAGTACTTC.

The chain recombines TRBV7-9 with TRBJ1-2, with 7 bases that match TRBD1. Germline-derived CDR1 and CDR2 are SEHNR and FQNEAQ (reference sequence). This CDR3 comprises 11 residues. CDR3 in DNA: TGTGCGGAGGCAGGGGGAAATGGCTACACCTTC. It yields the protein CAEAGGNGYTF.

The chain couples TRBV13 to TRBJ2-7; TRBD2 might be the D (5 bases). V gave up 2 bases and J gave up 3 bases, with 11 bases separating them. The CDR3 loop spans 14 amino acids. The germline V gene encodes CDR1 PRHDT and CDR2 FYEKMQ (reference sequence). Here the CDR3 reads CASSLPGEHYEQYF. DNA for the CDR3: TGTGCCAGCAGCTTACCTGGGGAGCACTACGAGCAGTACTTC.

This sequence joins TRBV7-9 and TRBJ2-1, with D uncertain. This CDR3 is 15 amino acids long. The V end lost 5 bases, the J end lost 8 bases, and 19 bases lay between the germline ends. The germline gives CDR1 SEHNR, CDR2 FQNEAQ (reference sequence). CDR3 sequence: CASSPFTTPHYEQFF. The CDR3 nucleotides are TGTGCCAGCAGCCCATTTACTACCCCACACTATGAGCAGTTCTTC.

This sequence joins TRBV9 and TRBJ1-1; D not resolved. Germline loops: CDR1 SGDLS, CDR2 YYNGEE. V was clipped by 4 bases and J by 7 bases, with 14 bases between them. There are 13 residues in the CDR3. The CDR3 here is CASSSRVGGEAFF. As DNA, the CDR3 is TGTGCCAGCAGCTCACGGGTGGGTGGTGAAGCTTTCTTT.

The chain combines TRBV4-1 with TRBJ1-1; D possibly corresponds to TRBD1 (5 bases). CDR1 MGHRA and CDR2 YSYEKL come from the germline V gene. CDR3 length: 12 residues. V was pared by 4 bases and J by 3 bases, with 6 bases between. The CDR3 nucleotides are TGCGCCAGCAGCCCGACAGACACTGAAGCTTTCTTT. Translating gives CASSPTDTEAFF.

DNA of the CDR3: TGCGCCAGCAGTTCTACCCCGAGGGGACAGGGGTACCACGAGCAGTACTTC. Protein product: CASSSTPRGQGYHEQYF. The chain couples TRBV5-1 to TRBJ2-7, with 10 positions matching TRBD1. From germline, CDR1 is SGHRS and CDR2 YFSETQ. CDR3 length equals 17 residues. The V and J ends lost 5 bases and 5 bases, in that order; junction bases with no gene match: 16.

This sequence joins TRBV14 and TRBJ2-7; TRBD1 aligns across 7 bases. Germline assignment: CDR1 SGHDN and CDR2 FVKESK. CDR3 length: 15 residues. The V gene end was trimmed by 3 bases and the J gene end by 0 bases; junction bases not matched to a gene: 5. The CDR3 here is CASSQRDSSSYEQYF. The CDR3 DNA sequence: TGTGCCAGCAGCCAGAGGGACAGTAGCTCCTACGAGCAGTACTTC.

This chain connects TRBV30 to TRBJ2-7, with D maybe TRBD2 (5 bases). CDR3 length: 15 amino acids. Per germline, CDR1 GTSNPN and CDR2 SVGIG (reference sequence). V was clipped by 3 bases and J by 4 bases, with 19 bases between them. CDR3 protein: CAWSVTLEGWYEQYF. CDR3 DNA sequence: TGTGCCTGGAGCGTCACTCTCGAGGGTTGGTACGAGCAGTACTTC.

This clone was detected a few times. The genes are TRBV29-1 and TRBJ1-5; 7 bases agree with TRBD1. The CDR3 is 14 residues long. The germline V gene has CDR1 SQVTM and CDR2 ANQGSEA. V dropped 7 bases and J dropped 1; count of bases not matched to a gene: 7. The CDR3 here is CSASQGVSNQPQHF. CDR3 nucleotide sequence: TGCAGCGCCTCCCAGGGGGTGAGCAATCAGCCCCAGCATTTT.

V usage is TRBV19 and J usage is TRBJ2-3, with TRBD2 identical over 8 bases. The ends lost 2 bases at V and 2 bases at J; junction bases unmatched: 6. Germline V lookup: CDR1 LNHDA, CDR2 SQIVND (reference sequence). This CDR3 has 16 residues. CDR3 in DNA: TGTGCCAGTAGTATATTCAGCGGGGGCCTCACAGATACGCAGTATTTT. This encodes CASSIFSGGLTDTQYF.

The gene calls are TRBV5-6 and TRBJ2-7, with D perhaps matching TRBD1 (5 bases). The CDR3 is 13 residues long. The V and J ends lost 3 bases and 1 base respectively, with 8 bases between them. CDR1 is SGHDT, CDR2 YYEEEE, per germline. This CDR3 is CASSYQGSYEQYF. The CDR3 nucleotides are TGTGCCAGCAGCTATCAGGGTTCCTACGAGCAGTACTTC.

This chain connects TRBV6-1 to TRBJ1-6; no clear D gene. The V gene's germline CDR1 is MNHNS and CDR2 SASEGT. Trimming removed 2 bases from V and 7 bases from J, with 12 bases in between. This CDR3 spans 15 amino acids. The CDR3 region has the DNA TGTGCCAGCAGTGAACATCTCGGCGGGAATTCACCCCTCCACTTT. This gives the protein CASSEHLGGNSPLHF.

The gene calls are TRBV30 and TRBJ1-5; TRBD1 is a possible D gene (5 bases). CDR1 and CDR2 (germline): GTSNPN, SVGIG (reference sequence). The CDR3 consists of 12 residues. V was trimmed by 1 base and J by 7 bases, leaving 8 bases between them. In DNA form, the CDR3 reads TGTGCCTGGAGTGCAGGGTCACAGCCCCAGCATTTT. It codes for CAWSAGSQPQHF.

This chain connects TRBV6-5 to TRBJ1-1; 7 nucleotides align to TRBD1. This CDR3 has 14 amino acids. V lost 6 bases, J lost 5 bases, and 9 bases stayed unmatched. Germline CDR1 MNHEY, CDR2 SVGAGI. The chain's CDR3 is CASSKGQSYTEAFF. The CDR3 bases are TGTGCCAGCAGCAAGGGACAGAGTTATACTGAAGCTTTCTTT.

The chain employs TRBV19 and TRBJ2-1; D remains ambiguous. V dropped 8 bases and J dropped 3 bases, with 11 bases sitting between them. Germline V lookup: CDR1 LNHDA, CDR2 SQIVND (reference sequence). CDR3 size: 13 residues. CDR3 region: CASRLGSYNEQFF. As DNA, the CDR3 is TGTGCCAGTCGACTCGGCAGCTACAATGAGCAGTTCTTC.

The chain is built from TRBV6-5 and TRBJ2-1, with unresolved D. Germline CDR1 and CDR2: MNHEY and SVGAGI. This CDR3 contains 14 residues. Trimming took 2 bases from V and 5 from J, leaving 10 bases between them. The CDR3 region is CASSYGGRNNEQFF. The DNA of the CDR3 is TGTGCCAGCAGTTACGGCGGCAGAAACAATGAGCAGTTCTTC.

The count of this clone is one. The chain is built from TRBV7-3 and TRBJ2-1, with 10 bases lining up with TRBD2. The ends lost 1 base at V and 9 bases at J; junction bases unmatched: 6. The CDR3 is 15 amino acids. CDR1 is SGHTA and CDR2 is FQGTGA in the germline V gene. This CDR3 is CASSLISSGGTEQFF. In nucleotides, the CDR3 is TGTGCCAGCAGCTTAATATCTAGCGGGGGTACTGAGCAGTTCTTC.

This clone was detected once. This chain links TRBV9 with TRBJ1-1, with D maybe TRBD1 (6 bases). CDR3 length equals 14 residues. The germline V gene has CDR1 SGDLS and CDR2 YYNGEE. The V and J ends lost 3 bases and 1 base respectively, with 10 bases between them. The CDR3 sequence is CASSGGGENTEAFF. The CDR3 coding sequence is TGTGCCAGCAGCGGAGGGGGGGAGAACACTGAAGCTTTCTTT. The whole variable domain, remainder taken from reference TRBV9 and TRBJ1-1, is DSGVTQTPKHLITATGQRVTLRCSPRSGDLSVYWYQQSLDQGLQFLIQYYNGEERAKGNILERFSAQQFPDLHSELNLSSLELGDSALYFCASSGGGENTEAFFGQGTRLTVV.

The chain couples TRBV13 to TRBJ2-3; 7 bases are shared with TRBD2. Losses at the gene ends were 5 bases for V and 4 bases for J; bases not matched to a gene: 18. The germline V gene has CDR1 PRHDT and CDR2 FYEKMQ (reference sequence). This CDR3 is 18 amino acids long. The CDR3 loop reads CASSLEPGRDGEADTQYF. DNA for the CDR3: TGTGCCAGCAGCCTTGAACCAGGGAGGGATGGGGAAGCAGATACGCAGTATTTT.